What follows are 3 T cell receptor beta chains derived from one specimen sequenced in a study of T-cell reconstitution after alpha-beta-depleted transplantation in children. Using unique molecular identifiers, the investigators prepared the TCRbeta library. TCRdb re-called the PCR reads with MiXCR, one entry per CDR3 protein. The sample has over 80,000 distinct CDR3 sequences, 20% to 30% seen once. Sequenced here: PBMCs, sampled before TCRalphabeta/CD19-depleted stem cell transplant. The receptors stem from a boy aged 2 to 10 with acute lymphoblastic leukemia, due to receive a stem cell transplant.

This clonotype was observed a few times. This sequence joins TRBV7-2 and TRBJ2-7, with TRBD1 matching over 8 bases. V shed 5 bases, J shed 4 bases, and the junction held 10 bases outside the gene matches. The CDR3 length is 15 residues. Germline V lookup: CDR1 SGHTA, CDR2 FQGNSA. CDR3 bases: TGTGCCAGCAGCCTGGACCGGGACAGGATATACGAGCAGTACTTC. Translation gives CASSLDRDRIYEQYF.

In its sample, this clonotype was seen many times. The chain combines TRBV3-1 with TRBJ2-6, with no clear D. The CDR3 consists of 15 residues. Germline CDR1 LGHDT, CDR2 YNNKEL (reference sequence). V shed 2 bases and J shed 4 bases, with 9 bases lying between them. The CDR3 bases are TGTGCCAGCAGCCAAAGGACGCTGGGGGCCAACGTCCTGACTTTC. This sequence encodes CASSQRTLGANVLTF.

The sample holds a few counts of this clonotype. The chain carries TRBV7-8 and TRBJ2-3; 10 nucleotides match TRBD2. Germline V gene sequence: CDR1 SGHVS, CDR2 FQNEAQ. The CDR3 extends over 16 amino acids. The V segment lost 3 bases and the J segment 4 bases; nucleotides outside the gene matches: 7. The CDR3 bases are TGTGCCAGCAGCTTGACTAGCGGGTTAAGTGCAGATACGCAGTATTTT. This codes for CASSLTSGLSADTQYF. Looking up the rest from reference TRBV7-8 and TRBJ2-3 gives the full variable domain: GAGVSQSPRYKVAKRGQDVALRCDPISGHVSLFWYQQALGQGPEFLTYFQNEAQLDKSGLPSDRFFAERPEGSVSTLKIQRTQQEDSAVYLCASSLTSGLSADTQYFGPGTRLTVL.